A single sample is the source of the 32 T cell receptor beta chains below, sequenced in a study of blood T cell repertoires in COVID-19. The data were produced by immunoSEQ multiplex PCR, yet TCRdb's version contains in-frame clones alone and is incomplete. The data hold some 160,000 clones, with about 80% observed a single time. Sequences were obtained from peripheral blood. All receptors derive from a man aged 70 or older with active or convalescent COVID-19.

V gene TRBV2 combines with J gene TRBJ2-5; TRBD2 matches at 8 bases. Germline V lookup: CDR1 SNHLY, CDR2 FYNNEI. J gave up 2 bases and V 7 bases, and 18 bases lay outside the gene matches. CDR3 size: 18 residues. CDR3 in amino acids: CASTRGVAGIRQQETQYF. CDR3 DNA sequence: TGTGCCAGCACTCGGGGGGTAGCGGGGATTCGTCAACAAGAGACCCAGTACTTC. The variable domain in full, completed from reference TRBV2 and TRBJ2-5, reads EPEVTQTPSHQVTQMGQEVILRCVPISNHLYFYWYRQILGQKVEFLVSFYNNEISEKSEIFDDQFSVERPDGSNFTLKIRSTKLEDSAMYFCASTRGVAGIRQQETQYFGPGTRLLVL.

The chain links TRBV11-2 to TRBJ1-2; TRBD1 might be the D (6 bases). CDR3 size: 15 residues. The germline CDR1 and CDR2 sequences are SGHAT and FQNNGV. Trimming shortened V by 5 bases and J by 0 bases, and 13 bases separated the two germline ends. CDR3 sequence: CASSGTQVPNYGYTF. The CDR3, as DNA: TGTGCCAGCAGCGGGACACAAGTCCCTAACTATGGCTACACCTTC.

This sequence joins TRBV6-2 or TRBV6-3 and TRBJ2-1; possibly TRBD1 for D (7 bases). The V and J ends lost 2 bases and 9 bases respectively, with 8 bases between them. The CDR3 is 12 amino acids. Looked up from germline, CDR1 is MNHEY and CDR2 is SVGEGT. The CDR3 bases are TGTGCCAGCAGTTACCAGGGGGGTGAGCAGTTCTTC. Encoded protein: CASSYQGGEQFF.

V gene TRBV6-6 combines with J gene TRBJ1-2; no clear D gene. Germline lookup yields CDR1 MNHNY and CDR2 SVGAGI (reference sequence). Trimming pared 1 base from V and 7 bases from J, leaving 16 bases between. The CDR3 sequence is 15 residues long. CDR3 loop: CASSYYYNGRGGYTF. The CDR3 nucleotides read TGTGCCAGCAGTTACTACTATAACGGGCGGGGTGGCTACACCTTC.

In this sample, this clone turned up once. This chain joins TRBV19 and TRBJ1-5; D not resolved. Per the germline V gene, CDR1 is LNHDA and CDR2 is SQIVND (reference sequence). This CDR3 has 15 residues. V was trimmed by 2 bases and J by 2 bases, leaving 10 bases between them. CDR3 DNA: TGTGCCAGTAGTATAAGAGGAGTCGGCAATCAGCCCCAGCATTTT. Translated: CASSIRGVGNQPQHF.

The V call is TRBV27, the J call TRBJ2-4, with 9 bases matching TRBD1. The germline CDR1 and CDR2 sequences are MNHEY and SMNVEV (reference sequence). J lost 0 bases, V lost 6 bases, and 9 bases had no gene match. The CDR3 has 17 residues. CDR3 coding DNA: TGTGCCAGCAGCTTGCGGACAGGGGATGTAGCCAAAAACATTCAGTACTTC. Its translation is CASSLRTGDVAKNIQYF.

The chain employs TRBV4-3 and TRBJ2-3; D perhaps matches TRBD1 (5 bases). Germline CDR1 LGHNA, CDR2 YSLEER. The CDR3 loop spans 16 amino acids. The germline V and J ends were trimmed by 2 bases and 5 bases, with 17 bases remaining between them. CDR3 nucleotides: TGCGCCAGCAGCCAAAGGTTCAGGGCCGCCGGAGATACGCAGTATTTT. It yields the protein CASSQRFRAAGDTQYF.

The chain has TRBV2 and TRBJ2-1; possibly TRBD1 for D (6 bases). The CDR3 sequence is 16 residues long. Deletions cut 1 base from V and 4 bases from J, with 14 bases between. Germline V CDR1 and CDR2: SNHLY, FYNNEI. The CDR3, as DNA: TGTGCCAGCAGTGAAGGGAGGACAGTGGGATACAATGAGCAGTTCTTC. Translation: CASSEGRTVGYNEQFF.

Written as DNA, the CDR3 is TGTGCCAGCAGCGGCAGGGGGCGTCAAGAGACCCAGTACTTC. Amino acid sequence: CASSGRGRQETQYF. This rearrangement joins TRBV7-2 to TRBJ2-5; TRBD1 aligns across 8 bases. Trimming cost V 5 bases and J 2 bases; bases outside gene matches: 4. The CDR3 runs 14 residues. The germline V gene has CDR1 SGHTA and CDR2 FQGNSA.

This chain connects TRBV20-1 to TRBJ1-5; D perhaps matches TRBD1 (5 bases). With 3 bases removed from V and 6 bases from J, the gap between germline ends came to 12 bases. Germline values: CDR1 DFQATT, CDR2 SNEGSKA (reference sequence). The length of the CDR3 is 13 residues. The CDR3 is CSASVRVGQPQHF. The CDR3 coding sequence is TGCAGTGCTAGTGTCAGGGTAGGTCAGCCCCAGCATTTT.

The chain has TRBV7-2 and TRBJ2-1, with D tentatively TRBD1 (5 bases). CDR3 size: 13 residues. Between the trimmed V and J ends, which lost 2 bases and 6 bases, there was a span of 8 bases. Germline V gives CDR1 SGHTA, CDR2 FQGNSA. In nucleotides, the CDR3 is TGTGCCAGCAGCTTAAGGGGTCTCAATGAGCAGTTCTTC. It encodes CASSLRGLNEQFF.

The gene calls are TRBV5-1 and TRBJ1-2; tentative D call: TRBD1 (5 bases). This CDR3 region has 12 residues. V lost 3 bases and J 8 bases, leaving 11 bases between the germline ends. Per germline, CDR1 SGHRS and CDR2 YFSETQ. Here the CDR3 DNA reads TGCGCCAGCAGCTGGGGCGGGGAGGGCTACACCTTC. Protein sequence: CASSWGGEGYTF.

This chain uses TRBV5-1 with TRBJ1-2; a possible D gene is TRBD1 (5 bases). Trimming left V 0 bases short and J 4 bases short, with 13 bases between. This CDR3 region has 15 residues. CDR1 and CDR2 (germline): SGHRS, YFSETQ. The chain's CDR3 is CASSLATDRLYGYTF. The CDR3 bases are TGCGCCAGCAGCTTGGCAACAGACAGACTCTATGGCTACACCTTC.

The chain recombines TRBV19 with TRBJ2-1; 11 nucleotides agree with TRBD2. The germline V gene encodes CDR1 LNHDA and CDR2 SQIVND (reference sequence). This CDR3 spans 17 amino acids. With V trimmed by 1 base and J by 10 bases, 12 bases remained unmatched. The CDR3 region has the DNA TGTGCCAGTAGTATAGTGGGGACTAGCGGAACTGCGGGAGAGCAGTTCTTC. This gives the protein CASSIVGTSGTAGEQFF.

This chain connects TRBV19 to TRBJ1-1; D may be TRBD1 (5 bases). Germline assignment: CDR1 LNHDA and CDR2 SQIVND (reference sequence). The CDR3 extends over 15 amino acids. V lost 7 bases, J lost 6 bases, and 21 bases lay in between. The CDR3 DNA follows: TGTGCCAGTACCCCAAGGGCCAGGGTAGGGGCTGAAGCTTTCTTT. Its protein product is CASTPRARVGAEAFF.

V is TRBV28 and J is TRBJ1-5; D is possibly TRBD1 (6 bases). Germline assignment: CDR1 MDHEN and CDR2 SYDVKM. The CDR3 loop spans 18 amino acids. V shed 5 bases and J shed 0 bases, with 20 bases lying between them. CDR3 DNA sequence: TGTGCCAGCAGTAACCGGGACATATCACCATATAGCAATCAGCCCCAGCATTTT. It is translated as CASSNRDISPYSNQPQHF.

The J gene is TRBJ2-1, the V gene TRBV5-1; D unresolved. The CDR3 totals 14 residues. V gave up 1 base and J gave up 7 bases, with 12 bases separating them. CDR1 is SGHRS and CDR2 is YFSETQ in the germline V gene. This CDR3 reads CASSLRASTNEQFF. CDR3 bases: TGCGCCAGCAGCTTGAGAGCAAGCACTAATGAGCAGTTCTTC.

The chain combines TRBV5-4 with TRBJ1-4; no firm D call. V was shortened by 0 bases and J by 2 bases, with 5 bases between the two germline ends. The CDR3 sequence is 14 residues long. The V gene's germline CDR1 is SGHNT and CDR2 YYREEE (reference sequence). The CDR3 sequence: CASSLDGTNEKLFF. As DNA, the CDR3 is TGTGCCAGCAGCTTGGACGGGACTAATGAAAAACTGTTTTTT.

This chain connects TRBV18 to TRBJ2-5; D may be TRBD1 (5 bases). V lost 3 bases, J lost 2 bases, and 10 bases lay in between. Germline CDR1 and CDR2: KGHSH and LQKENI. The CDR3 covers 14 residues. CDR3 bases: TGTGCCAGCTCACCCCGACAGTTACAAGAGACCCAGTACTTC. Amino acids: CASSPRQLQETQYF.

This clone was observed a handful of times. The V and J genes are TRBV5-1 and TRBJ2-7; the match to TRBD2 covers 13 bases. V was clipped by 2 bases and J by 5 bases; unmatched bases: 7. CDR1 and CDR2 from the germline V gene are SGHRS and YFSETQ. The CDR3 contains 16 residues. In DNA form, the CDR3 reads TGCGCCAGCAGCTTACCAAGACTAGCGGGGGGTGACGAGCAGTACTTC. The encoded protein is CASSLPRLAGGDEQYF.

The chain carries TRBV29-1 and TRBJ1-2, with 10 bases matching TRBD1. This CDR3 contains 11 residues. Germline V gives CDR1 SQVTM, CDR2 ANQGSEA. The CDR3 loop reads CRSGTGDGYTF. For the CDR3, the DNA is TGCAGAAGCGGGACAGGGGATGGCTACACCTTC.

In this sample, this clone turned up once. A much larger clone lies one base from this, so it may be a read error. Other nucleotide sequences in the sample specify the same CDR3. This rearrangement joins TRBV12-3 or TRBV12-4 to TRBJ1-1; D not resolved. V was pared by 0 bases and J by 1 base, with 3 bases between. The CDR3 has 13 amino acids. CDR3 coding DNA: TGTGCCAGCAGTTTAGCCAGGAACACTGAAGCTTTCTTT. This sequence encodes CASSLARNTEAFF.

The rearrangement links TRBV6-1 to TRBJ2-1; 10 bases align to TRBD1. V was pared by 1 base and J by 9 bases, with 9 bases of the junction left unmatched. The germline CDR1 and CDR2 sequences are MNHNS and SASEGT. This CDR3 region has 16 residues. CDR3 in DNA: TGTGCCAGCAGTGAAGGGTACGGGACAGGGGTTTTTGAGCAGTTCTTC. It yields the protein CASSEGYGTGVFEQFF.

The chain employs TRBV2 and TRBJ1-1, with TRBD1 matching over 8 bases. The CDR3 totals 13 residues. Trimming took 10 bases from V and 1 from J; bases not matched to a gene: 5. The V gene's germline CDR1 is SNHLY and CDR2 FYNNEI. The DNA of the CDR3 is TGTGCCAAAGACAGGGGCCGGAACACTGAAGCTTTCTTT. It is translated as CAKDRGRNTEAFF.

The chain uses TRBV11-2 and TRBJ1-2, with D perhaps matching TRBD1 (5 bases). The CDR3 runs to 17 residues. V lost 0 bases and J lost 3, with 17 bases in between. Per germline, CDR1 SGHAT and CDR2 FQNNGV. CDR3: CASSLEGRRGSHYGYTF. CDR3 nucleotides: TGTGCCAGCAGCTTAGAGGGCCGCCGGGGGAGCCACTATGGCTACACCTTC. Complete variable domain (other parts from reference TRBV11-2 and TRBJ1-2): EAGVAQSPRYKIIEKRQSVAFWCNPISGHATLYWYQQILGQGPKLLIQFQNNGVVDDSQLPKDRFSAERLKGVDSTLKIQPAKLEDSAVYLCASSLEGRRGSHYGYTFGSGTRLTVV.

This sequence joins TRBV15 and TRBJ2-3, with 9 bases matching TRBD2. Germline values: CDR1 LNHNV, CDR2 YYDKDF (reference sequence). The J segment lost 4 bases and the V segment lost 1 base, leaving 6 bases of the junction unmatched. This CDR3 comprises 16 residues. CDR3 amino acids: CATSRVAGGQPDTQYF. The CDR3 coding sequence is TGTGCCACCAGCAGAGTGGCGGGAGGGCAGCCAGATACGCAGTATTTT.

The rearrangement uses TRBV29-1 and TRBJ1-4, with D possibly TRBD1 on 5 matching bases. The germline V and J ends were trimmed by 6 bases and 8 bases, with 19 bases remaining between them. Germline CDR1 SQVTM, CDR2 ANQGSEA. CDR3 length equals 14 residues. This chain's CDR3 is CSVETGHMGEKLFF. CDR3 sequence (DNA): TGCAGCGTCGAAACCGGACATATGGGAGAAAAACTGTTTTTT.

The chain joins TRBV18 to TRBJ1-6; 11 bases are a match to TRBD1. Germline V gives CDR1 KGHSH, CDR2 LQKENI. With V trimmed by 5 bases and J by 6 bases, 9 bases remained unmatched. CDR3 length: 17 residues. The CDR3 protein is CASSALDRGRFNSPLHF. The CDR3, as DNA: TGTGCCAGCTCAGCTTTGGACAGGGGGCGATTTAATTCACCCCTCCACTTT.

This clone was counted between two and nine times. The chain links TRBV13 to TRBJ2-5, with D unresolved. The V gene lost 5 bases and the J gene lost 5 bases, with 12 bases spanning the gap. CDR1 is PRHDT and CDR2 is FYEKMQ in the germline V gene (reference sequence). The CDR3 contains 13 residues. The CDR3 DNA follows: TGTGCCAGCAGCCATGGGCTTCGGGAGACCCAGTACTTC. This sequence encodes CASSHGLRETQYF.

The chain joins TRBV25-1 to TRBJ1-6, with TRBD1 as a possible D gene (6 bases). The germline V and J ends were trimmed by 10 bases and 7 bases, with 17 bases remaining between them. This CDR3 is 14 amino acids long. The germline V gene has CDR1 MGHDK and CDR2 SYGVNS. CDR3 region: CATRGAAGNSPLHF. The DNA for the CDR3 is TGTGCCACCCGGGGGGCGGCCGGGAATTCACCCCTCCACTTT.

This chain joins TRBV30 and TRBJ1-5; the match to TRBD1 covers 8 bases. J gave up 0 bases and V 8 bases, and 6 bases lay outside the gene matches. Germline V gene data show CDR1 as GTSNPN and CDR2 as SVGIG (reference sequence). The CDR3 runs 14 residues. CDR3 in amino acids: CASWDRYSNQPQHF. CDR3 nucleotide sequence: TGTGCCAGCTGGGACAGGTATAGCAATCAGCCCCAGCATTTT.

In this sample, this clone turned up once. The chain joins TRBV7-2 to TRBJ1-5; 10 bases map to TRBD1. V lost 4 bases, J lost 7 bases, and 7 bases stayed unmatched. The germline gives CDR1 SGHTA, CDR2 FQGNSA. The CDR3 has 15 residues. The CDR3 DNA sequence: TGTGCCAGCAGCTCAGACAGGGGGCTGAACCAGCCCCAGCATTTT. It encodes CASSSDRGLNQPQHF.